The 4 T cell receptor beta chains given below trace back to one sample, sequenced in a study of radiotherapy plus CTLA-4 blockade in lung cancer. Repertoires were generated with immunoSEQ multiplex PCR, while TCRdb's copy carries only in-frame clones and drops some. The sample has about 120,000 clones; 70% to 90% are singletons. The sequences come from peripheral blood, collected from a patient treated with radiotherapy plus ipilimumab. The receptors were sampled from a human donor with non-small cell lung cancer that progressed on radiotherapy plus ipilimumab.

Of note for this clone: The junction departs from the called germline gene at one end, perhaps through a read error. J is TRBJ1-1 and V is TRBV2; D is uncertain. CDR1 and CDR2 (germline): SNHLY, FYNNEI. The CDR3 has 11 residues. Here the CDR3 DNA reads TGTGCCAGCACCCTGAGGACGGGTTTAGTGTTT. Its translation is CASTLRTGLVF. The complete variable domain, with remaining parts taken from reference TRBV2 and TRBJ1-1, reads EPEVTQTPSHQVTQMGQEVILRCVPISNHLYFYWYRQILGQKVEFLVSFYNNEISEKSEIFDDQFSVERPDGSNFTLKIRSTKLEDSAMYFCASTLRTGLVFGQGTRLTVV.

This clone showed up just once. The V call is TRBV5-1, the J call TRBJ2-1; D possibly corresponds to TRBD2 (6 bases). The V gene lost 1 base and the J gene lost 0 bases, with 14 bases spanning the gap. Germline V gene sequence: CDR1 SGHRS, CDR2 YFSETQ. There are 17 residues in the CDR3. Written as DNA, the CDR3 is TGCGCCAGCAGCTTGTGGATCGCGGGGAGCTCCTACAATGAGCAGTTCTTC. Protein: CASSLWIAGSSYNEQFF.

Only a few counts were recorded for this clone. V gene TRBV19 combines with J gene TRBJ1-2; no definite D call. Germline CDR1 reads LNHDA; CDR2 reads SQIVND (reference sequence). V was cut by 4 bases and J by 1 base, with 4 bases left in between. This CDR3 has 12 amino acids. Here the CDR3 reads CASSRGNYGYTF. CDR3 DNA: TGTGCCAGTAGTAGGGGTAACTATGGCTACACCTTC.

The chain uses TRBV5-1 and TRBJ1-5; tentatively, D is TRBD1 (5 bases). The V gene lost 0 bases and the J gene lost 2 bases, with 9 bases spanning the gap. The germline CDR1 and CDR2 sequences are SGHRS and YFSETQ. The CDR3 totals 15 residues. CDR3: CASSLDGDRNQPQHF. The CDR3, as DNA: TGCGCCAGCAGCTTGGACGGGGACCGCAATCAGCCCCAGCATTTT.